Following are 25 T cell receptor beta chains from one sample sequenced in a study of tumor and adjacent non-tumor tissue in lung cancer. The template was RNA from unsorted bulk tissue. A modified ARM-PCR protocol with three rounds of nested PCR amplified TCRbeta. Using its own MiXCR run on the multiplex PCR reads, TCRdb lists one record per CDR3 protein. The top ten hold roughly a quarter of the sample, which has around 200,000 distinct CDR3 sequences, around 70% seen once. The sample taken for sequencing was lung tumor tissue. Receptors were obtained from a man in his sixties with non-small cell lung cancer.

Regarding this clonotype: One end of the junction does not line up with germline, which may come from a read error. The V call is TRBV6-1, the J call TRBJ2-1; D is undetermined. Germline-derived CDR1 and CDR2 are MNHNS and SASEGT. This CDR3 spans 16 amino acids. In nucleotides, the CDR3 is TGTGCCGGCAGCTCAGACGGATTGCTTTCCTACAATGAGCAGTTCTTC. It translates to CAGSSDGLLSYNEQFF.

V is TRBV5-1 and J is TRBJ1-2, with D possibly TRBD1 on 5 matching bases. The CDR3 spans 16 residues. Trimming cost V 4 bases and J 4 bases, with 20 bases left between them. The germline gives CDR1 SGHRS, CDR2 YFSETQ. The CDR3 is CASSMEVGRGGYGYTF. The DNA of the CDR3 is TGCGCCAGCAGCATGGAAGTAGGTCGCGGGGGCTATGGCTACACCTTC.

The chain has TRBV20-1 and TRBJ2-4; 8 bases fit TRBD1. Trimming cost V 3 bases and J 6 bases; bases outside gene matches: 7. Germline V gene data show CDR1 as DFQATT and CDR2 as SNEGSKA (reference sequence). CDR3 length equals 14 residues. CDR3 bases: TGCAGTGCTAGGGCAGGGGGCAAGGGAAACATTCAGTACTTC. It codes for CSARAGGKGNIQYF.

To note about this clonotype: The germline gene is not matched at one end of the junction; a read error may be the cause. The J gene is TRBJ2-2, the V gene TRBV20-1, with 9 bases that match TRBD1. This CDR3 comprises 15 residues. Germline lookup yields CDR1 DFQATT and CDR2 SNEGSKA (reference sequence). The CDR3 DNA reads as TGCAATGTTCGAAGTGGACAGGGGACGGCCGGGGAGCTGCTTTTT. Translated: CNVRSGQGTAGELLF.

Of note for this clonotype: Relative to the germline gene, one junction end is altered; a read error may explain this. The CDR3 coding sequence is TGCGCCAGTAGCTCCACTGGGACTAGCGGGAGTCCCGGCACAGATACGCAGTATTTT. It specifies CASSSTGTSGSPGTDTQYF. The rearrangement joins TRBV5-1 to TRBJ2-3, with TRBD2 identical over 14 bases. The CDR3 sequence is 19 residues long. CDR1 is SGHRS and CDR2 is YFSETQ in the germline V gene.

This clonotype was counted between two and nine times. The chain links TRBV10-2 to TRBJ2-7, with 12 bases matching TRBD1. The CDR3 loop spans 14 amino acids. Trimming at V came to 5 bases and at J to 7 bases, leaving 6 bases not matched to a gene. Germline values: CDR1 WSHSY, CDR2 SAAADI. For the CDR3, the DNA is TGCGCCAGCAGTCCGGGACAGGGGGCGTTGGAGCAGTACTTC. Translating gives CASSPGQGALEQYF.

This clonotype was observed many times. V gene TRBV20-1 combines with J gene TRBJ2-5; 11 bases fit TRBD1. V trimming: 5 bases; J trimming: 4 bases; junction bases outside the gene matches: 9. CDR3 length: 15 residues. Looked up from germline, CDR1 is DFQATT and CDR2 is SNEGSKA (reference sequence). The CDR3 loop reads CSAFVVDRGRETQYF. The CDR3 bases are TGCAGTGCTTTCGTGGTGGACAGGGGGCGAGAGACCCAGTACTTC.

For this clonotype: Lacking the conserved final phenylalanine or tryptophan, this CDR3 likely reflects a read error. V and J are TRBV6-6 and TRBJ2-3, with no clear D. Germline loops: CDR1 MNHNY, CDR2 SVGAGI (reference sequence). The CDR3 runs 16 residues. The CDR3 coding sequence is TGTGCCAGCAGTTACCCCGAGGCTAGATACACAGAAACGCAGTATTAT. Translation: CASSYPEARYTETQYY.

A note on this clonotype: Given a much more abundant clone one base away, this may be a read error. The chain links TRBV4-2 to TRBJ2-3; 10 bases line up with TRBD1. Germline lookup yields CDR1 LGHNA and CDR2 YNFKEQ. The CDR3 sequence is 17 residues long. CDR3 amino acids: CANSQLTGTGAGDTQYF. The CDR3, as DNA: TGTGCCAACAGCCAATTAACCGGGACAGGGGCTGGGGATACGCAGTATTTT.

The chain is built from TRBV20-1 and TRBJ2-7; 8 bases line up with TRBD2. The germline V gene has CDR1 DFQATT and CDR2 SNEGSKA (reference sequence). This CDR3 is 12 amino acids long. The CDR3 DNA sequence: TGCATTGTCATCGGGGGGGACTCCGAGCAGTACTTC. Amino acid sequence: CIVIGGDSEQYF.

This clonotype was counted once. The junction and the germline gene differ at one end; a read error may be behind it. The J gene is TRBJ1-1, the V gene TRBV11-3, with a possible D match to TRBD1 (6 bases). This CDR3 has 17 residues. The germline V gene has CDR1 SGHNT and CDR2 YENEEA. CDR3 protein: CASSAGRGGLGNSEAFF. The CDR3 DNA is TGTGCCAGCAGCGCGGGGAGAGGGGGGCTTGGGAACTCTGAAGCTTTCTTT.

Note on this clonotype: The conserved closing phenylalanine or tryptophan is absent in this CDR3, likely reflecting a read error. V is TRBV11-1 and J is TRBJ2-1, with 11 bases that match TRBD2. Germline values: CDR1 SGHAT, CDR2 FQDESV (reference sequence). The CDR3 has 17 residues. CDR3 residues: CTSSLSRLAGGNSEQFS. For the CDR3, the DNA is TGTACCAGCAGCTTATCTCGGCTAGCGGGAGGCAACAGTGAGCAGTTCTCC.

Points on this clonotype: One end of the junction varies from germline; a read error may be responsible. This chain's CDR3 is CAWSVEVYEQFF. CDR3 sequence (DNA): TGTGCCTGGAGTGTAGAGGTGTATGAGCAATTCTTC. V and J are TRBV30 and TRBJ2-1; D unclear. This CDR3 has 12 amino acids. Per the germline V gene, CDR1 is GTSNPN and CDR2 is SVGIG (reference sequence).

This clonotype came up a few times. The rearrangement links TRBV11-3 to TRBJ2-2; D call uncertain. The germline V gene encodes CDR1 SGHNT and CDR2 YENEEA. The CDR3 is 15 residues long. The V gene lost 1 base and the J gene lost 8 bases, with 14 bases spanning the gap. The CDR3 region has the DNA TGTGCCAGCAGCTTAGGGGTCTCTTCAGGAGGGGAGCTGTTTTTT. This gives the protein CASSLGVSSGGELFF.

Concerning this clonotype itself: A much larger clonotype is one base distant, so this may be a read error. The rearrangement joins TRBV5-5 to TRBJ2-2; D call uncertain. This CDR3 spans 16 amino acids. CDR1 is SGHKS, CDR2 YYEKEE, per germline (reference sequence). CDR3 sequence (DNA): TGTACCAGCAGTGTCTGGGCAGCCGTGAACACCGGGGAGCTGTTTTTT. Amino acid sequence: CTSSVWAAVNTGELFF.

On this clonotype: An end of the junction does not agree with germline; a read error may underlie this. The rearrangement uses TRBV11-2 and TRBJ1-3, with unresolved D. Germline V CDR1 and CDR2: SGHAT, FQNNGV. This CDR3 is 16 amino acids long. The CDR3 reads CTSTLEGYFSVNTIYF. The CDR3 DNA is TGTACCAGCACCCTAGAGGGATACTTCTCTGTAAACACCATATATTTT.

V usage is TRBV6-1 and J usage is TRBJ1-2; 9 bases map to TRBD1. The CDR3 runs to 14 residues. V dropped 2 bases and J dropped 6; count of bases not matched to a gene: 4. Germline V gene lookup returns CDR1 MNHNS and CDR2 SASEGT. Here the CDR3 reads CASSELGTGNGYTF. CDR3 in DNA: TGTGCCAGCAGTGAACTGGGGACAGGGAATGGCTACACCTTC.

This clonotype came up once. Its ends do not fully match the called genes, so a read error is possible. The V gene is TRBV11-1, the J gene TRBJ2-2; 11 bases agree with TRBD1. This CDR3 spans 18 amino acids. Germline CDR1 and CDR2: SGHAT and FQDESV (reference sequence). Written as DNA, the CDR3 is TGTCCCAGCAGCCAATACGCGGGACAGGGGGTGAACACCGGGGAGCTGTTTTTT. Translation: CPSSQYAGQGVNTGELFF.

In this sample, this clonotype turned up a few times. V usage is TRBV4-3 and J usage is TRBJ1-1; D unresolved. This CDR3 is 13 amino acids long. Deletions cut 4 bases from V and 1 base from J, with 7 bases between. Germline-derived CDR1 and CDR2 are LGHNA and YSLEER. CDR3 bases: TGCGCCAGCAGCCGAGCCAGGAACACTGAAGCTTTCTTT. The encoded protein is CASSRARNTEAFF.

Concerning this clonotype itself: A read error may produce the germline difference seen at one junction end. V is TRBV20-1 and J is TRBJ1-2, with TRBD1 identical over 7 bases. From germline, CDR1 is DFQATT and CDR2 SNEGSKA (reference sequence). The CDR3 extends over 16 amino acids. The CDR3 region has the DNA TGCTGTGCTAGATGCAGAGGAGGGGGCTGGTCGGATGGCTACACCTTC. Translation gives CCARCRGGGWSDGYTF.

A single count supports this clonotype. This may be a read error: a much more frequent sequence differs by one nucleotide. V gene TRBV28 combines with J gene TRBJ1-2, with D possibly TRBD1 on 5 matching bases. Per germline, CDR1 MDHEN and CDR2 SYDVKM. This CDR3 contains 15 residues. CDR3 protein: CASSLWDSPLYDYTF. CDR3 sequence (DNA): TGTGCCAGCAGTTTGTGGGACTCTCCTCTCTATGACTACACCTTC.

Comments on this clonotype: Its ends do not fully match the called genes, so a read error is possible. The V and J genes are TRBV20-1 and TRBJ2-7; 15 nucleotides line up with TRBD2. Germline values: CDR1 DFQATT, CDR2 SNEGSKA (reference sequence). CDR3 length: 16 residues. This CDR3 reads CSAIGTSGGPNDEPYF. CDR3 sequence (DNA): TGCAGTGCTATAGGGACTAGCGGGGGGCCCAACGACGAGCCGTACTTC.

Turning to this clonotype: An end of the junction differs from the germline gene, which may be a read error. The chain combines TRBV20-1 with TRBJ2-5; D is ambiguous. Germline V CDR1 and CDR2: DFQATT, SNEGSKA (reference sequence). This CDR3 contains 15 residues. The CDR3 DNA sequence: TGCTGTGCTAGAGGTCGGACCCCCTGGGGAGAGACCCAGTACTTC. This codes for CCARGRTPWGETQYF.

With regard to this clonotype: With a much larger clone just one base away, this may be a read error. The gene calls are TRBV29-1 and TRBJ1-2, with 8 bases matching TRBD1. Germline CDR1 SQVTM, CDR2 ANQGSEA. With V trimmed by 7 bases and J by 4 bases, 5 bases remained unmatched. This CDR3 contains 12 residues. The DNA for the CDR3 is TGCAGCGCCATAGACAGGGGCTATGGCTACACCTTC. Translating gives CSAIDRGYGYTF.

Turning to this clonotype: This likely comes from a read error, as the CDR3 has no conserved phenylalanine or tryptophan at its end. The chain has TRBV6-1 and TRBJ1-4; weak D call: TRBD1 (5 bases). The CDR3 contains 16 residues. Germline V CDR1 and CDR2: MNHNS, SASEGT. The CDR3 loop reads CASSALPGPSSEKLFS. The CDR3, as DNA: TGTGCTAGCAGTGCCCTACCGGGACCTTCCTCCGAAAAACTGTTTTCT.